These T cell receptor beta chains were read from a single sample in a study of T cells in Graves' hyperthyroidism and ophthalmopathy. TCRdb re-analysed the multiplex PCR reads in MiXCR, keeping a single row per CDR3 protein. Among approximately 590,000 distinct CDR3 sequences listed, more than 15% were seen once. The sample was blood. All receptors come from a woman aged 25-40 years with Graves' hyperthyroidism. CDR3s leave out the opening cysteine and the closing phenylalanine or tryptophan. A D gene is named only where the DNA matches it firmly.

j_call v_call d_call cdr3_aa
TRBJ1-5 TRBV6-1 TRBD1 ASSTGTGANQPQH
TRBJ2-7 TRBV19 TRBD2 ASSDGGSLYEQY
TRBJ2-7 TRBV29-1 TRBD1 SARTGVAYEQY
TRBJ2-1 TRBV28 TRBD2 ASSYGGAGGGNEQF
TRBJ2-2 TRBV10-3 TRBD1 AIGKGTGTNTGELF
TRBJ2-7 TRBV19 . ASSTPGGRDYEQY
TRBJ2-1 TRBV12-3/TRBV12-4 TRBD2 ASRGTNSYNEQF
TRBJ2-1 TRBV7-9 . ASSLSVNEQF
TRBJ2-7 TRBV19 TRBD1 ASRSPGTGGSYEQY
TRBJ2-3 TRBV5-8 TRBD2 ASSPPGLAGVVTDTQY
TRBJ2-1 TRBV5-1 TRBD1 ASSLASGQGFYNEQF
TRBJ2-7 TRBV27 TRBD2 ASSYGSGSLYEQY
TRBJ2-7 TRBV7-6 . ASSLFSGQGAMGPYEQY
TRBJ1-4 TRBV27 . ASGTQVNEKLF
TRBJ1-2 TRBV27 TRBD1 ASSHPGTGGLGYGYT
TRBJ2-7 TRBV29-1 . SVQGGEFLYEQY